This T cell receptor beta chain was captured in a study of T cells in localized non-small cell lung cancer. Whole-study findings and limits: T cell clonality was highest in uninvolved adjacent lung, above tumor. Appearances in adjacent lung were noted for a median 57 of the top 100 tumor clones. As only one tumor region underwent sequencing, heterogeneity remains possible.

To note about this clone: What it recognizes is unknown.

Repertoires were generated with immunoSEQ multiplex PCR, while TCRdb's copy carries only in-frame clones and drops some. Among 65,000 to 90,000 clones listed, about 78% were seen once. This CDR3 region has 15 residues. Germline V CDR1 and CDR2: MNHNS, SASEGT. The V and J ends lost 3 bases and 2 bases respectively, with 13 bases between them. This receptor was identified in a man aged 35 to 70 with stage II squamous cell lung carcinoma. The chain has TRBV6-1 and TRBJ2-5, with D unresolved. The sequencing here drew on PBMCs, taken before any cancer treatment. CDR3 loop: CASSDIGQAQETQYF. The CDR3 DNA follows: TGTGCCAGCAGTGACATCGGGCAGGCTCAAGAGACCCAGTACTTC.